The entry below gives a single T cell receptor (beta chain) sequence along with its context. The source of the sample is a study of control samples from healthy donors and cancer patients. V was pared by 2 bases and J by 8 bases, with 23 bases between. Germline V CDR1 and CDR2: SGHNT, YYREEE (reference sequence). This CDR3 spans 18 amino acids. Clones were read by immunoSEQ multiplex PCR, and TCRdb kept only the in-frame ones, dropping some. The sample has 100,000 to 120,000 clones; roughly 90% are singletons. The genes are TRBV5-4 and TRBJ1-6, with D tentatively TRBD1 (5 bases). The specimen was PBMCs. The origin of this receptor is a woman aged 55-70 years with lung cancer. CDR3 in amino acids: CASSFKTAREVSDSPLHF. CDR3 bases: TGTGCCAGCAGCTTCAAGACAGCCAGGGAGGTATCAGATTCACCCCTCCACTTT.